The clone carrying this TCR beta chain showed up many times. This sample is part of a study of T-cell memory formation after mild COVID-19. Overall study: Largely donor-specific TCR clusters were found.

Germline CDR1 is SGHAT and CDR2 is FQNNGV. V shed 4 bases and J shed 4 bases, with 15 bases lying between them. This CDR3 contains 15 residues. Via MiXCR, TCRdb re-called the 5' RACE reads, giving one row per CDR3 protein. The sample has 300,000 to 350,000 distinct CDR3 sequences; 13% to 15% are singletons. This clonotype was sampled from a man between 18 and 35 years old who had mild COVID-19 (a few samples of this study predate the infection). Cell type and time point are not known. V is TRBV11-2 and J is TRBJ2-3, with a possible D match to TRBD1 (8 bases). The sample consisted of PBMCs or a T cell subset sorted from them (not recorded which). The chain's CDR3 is CASSSYRGRADTQYF. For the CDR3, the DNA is TGTGCCAGCAGCTCCTACAGGGGGAGGGCAGATACGCAGTATTTT.